The rows below give T cell receptor beta chains drawn from one sample of a study of blood T cell repertoires in COVID-19. Profiled with immunoSEQ multiplex PCR; TCRdb holds only in-frame clones, not every one. This table has 60,000 to 70,000 clones, approximately 90% appearing once. Sample: peripheral blood. These receptors originate from a human donor in a cohort sampled during active COVID-19. CDR3s include the opening cysteine and the closing phenylalanine or tryptophan. A D gene is named only where the DNA matches it firmly. Rows give clone size only sometimes, using once, few, many, or a class for an expanded clone.

cdr3_nt | cdr3_aa | v_call | clone_size | d_call | j_call | cdr3_length
TGCGCCAGCAGCCAAGATGAGGTTACCTACACCGGGGAGCTGTTTTTT | CASSQDEVTYTGELFF | TRBV4-1 | - | - | TRBJ2-2 | 16
TGTGCCAGCAGCGTGGGGAGGACCCCCTACGAGCAGTACTTC | CASSVGRTPYEQYF | TRBV28 | - | - | TRBJ2-7 | 14
TGTGCCAGTACAACGGGGGGTAGCTCCTACAATGAGCAGTTCTTC | CASTTGGSSYNEQFF | TRBV19 | - | TRBD2 | TRBJ2-1 | 15
TGTGCCAGCAGCAGAAGGACTAGCGGGAACCAAGAGACCCAGTACTTC | CASSRRTSGNQETQYF | TRBV7-9 | - | TRBD2 | TRBJ2-5 | 16
TGTGCCAGCAGTGGAGTTGGTGGGACAGGGGCGGTTGAGCAGTACTTC | CASSGVGGTGAVEQYF | TRBV9 | - | TRBD1 | TRBJ2-7 | 16
TGCGCCAGCAGCCTGATGGGACAGGGGCACACTGAAGCTTTCTTT | CASSLMGQGHTEAFF | TRBV4-1 | - | TRBD1 | TRBJ1-1 | 15
TGTGCCAGCAGCACTGGGACAGGGGGAACTGAAGCTTTCTTT | CASSTGTGGTEAFF | TRBV21-1 | - | - | TRBJ1-1 | 14
TGTGCCAGCAGCCGGGACAGGGGACAAGAGACCCAGTACTTC | CASSRDRGQETQYF | TRBV2 | - | TRBD1 | TRBJ2-5 | 14
TGTGCCAGCAGTGACGGGACATCCAACACCGGGGAGCTGTTTTTT | CASSDGTSNTGELFF | TRBV6-1 | - | - | TRBJ2-2 | 15
TGCAGTGCTCAAGAGCAAGAGACCCAGTACTTC | CSAQEQETQYF | TRBV20-1 | - | - | TRBJ2-5 | 11
TGTGCCAGCAGCCCTCCGGGGACAGGCAATCAGCCCCAGCATTTT | CASSPPGTGNQPQHF | TRBV6-6 | - | TRBD1 | TRBJ1-5 | 15
TGTGCCACCAGTGAGGGACTAGCGGAAATAACAGATACGCAGTATTTT | CATSEGLAEITDTQYF | TRBV24-1 | - | TRBD2 | TRBJ2-3 | 16
TGCGCCAGCAGCCAGGGGACACTTGAGGATTCACCCCTCCACTTT | CASSQGTLEDSPLHF | TRBV5-1 | - | - | TRBJ1-6 | 15
TGTGCCAGCAGCTTACAGGACAGGGCCTATGGCTACACCTTC | CASSLQDRAYGYTF | TRBV7-9 | few | TRBD1 | TRBJ1-2 | 14
TGTGCCACCAGCAGAGAGACAGGGGGCAATCAGCCCCAGCATTTT | CATSRETGGNQPQHF | TRBV15 | - | TRBD1 | TRBJ1-5 | 15
TGTGCCAGCAGGAGCCCCAACTATGGCTACACCTTC | CASRSPNYGYTF | TRBV28 | - | - | TRBJ1-2 | 12
TGTGCCAGCAGCTTGCGCGGGACAGGGGCAACTAATGAAAAACTGTTTTTT | CASSLRGTGATNEKLFF | TRBV28 | - | TRBD1 | TRBJ1-4 | 17
TGTGCCAGCCAGGACAGGGTGGACACTGAAGCTTTCTTT | CASQDRVDTEAFF | TRBV19 | - | TRBD1 | TRBJ1-1 | 13
TGTGCCAGCCGTCCTCCGGGGTCTTATAATTCACCCCTCCACTTT | CASRPPGSYNSPLHF | TRBV7-2 | - | - | TRBJ1-6 | 15
TGTGCCAGCAGTTTATCAGGGTTTAACACCGGGGAGCTGTTTTTT | CASSLSGFNTGELFF | TRBV28 | - | - | TRBJ2-2 | 15
TGCGCCAGCAGCCACGCTACCGGGTTCTACAATGAGCAGTTCTTC | CASSHATGFYNEQFF | TRBV4-3 | - | - | TRBJ2-1 | 15
TGTGCCAGCAGCCAAGCTGATAGCGGGGACGAGCAGTACTTC | CASSQADSGDEQYF | TRBV3-1/TRBV3-2 | few | TRBD2 | TRBJ2-7 | 14
TGTGCCAGCAGTTTATTACGGGACAGTTCCCTCTCTGGGGCCAACGTCCTGACTTTC | CASSLLRDSSLSGANVLTF | TRBV28 | - | TRBD1 | TRBJ2-6 | 19
TGTGCCAGCAGAGATCACGGGATGGGACAGGGGCCCCCCGGGGGGGACAATGAGCAGTTCTTC | CASRDHGMGQGPPGGDNEQFF | TRBV21-1 | - | - | TRBJ2-1 | 21
TGCGCCAGCAGCAGCCAACAGGGGGCGGATCTCTCTAGCTATGGCTACACCTTC | CASSSQQGADLSSYGYTF | TRBV5-1 | - | TRBD1 | TRBJ1-2 | 18
TGTGCCAGCAGTCCCCACAGGGATCTGAACACTGAAGCTTTCTTT | CASSPHRDLNTEAFF | TRBV28 | once | - | TRBJ1-1 | 15
TGCGCCAGCAGCTTGGGGACAGCGGGGAATTCACCCCTCCACTTT | CASSLGTAGNSPLHF | TRBV5-1 | - | - | TRBJ1-6 | 15
TGTGCCAGCAGTACTACCGGGACAGGGAGAGAGACCCAGTACTTC | CASSTTGTGRETQYF | TRBV2 | - | TRBD1 | TRBJ2-5 | 15
TGTGCCAGCAGCGTCCACGGGTTCACAAACCAGCCCCAGCATTTT | CASSVHGFTNQPQHF | TRBV9 | - | - | TRBJ1-5 | 15
TGTGCCTGGAGTGTACAAGGGGGTTCTGGAAACACCATATATTTT | CAWSVQGGSGNTIYF | TRBV30 | - | - | TRBJ1-3 | 15
TGCGCCAGCAGCCAAGATCGTGGGGCGGATACGCAGTATTTT | CASSQDRGADTQYF | TRBV4-3 | - | - | TRBJ2-3 | 14
TGCGCCAGCAGCGAGGACAACACAGATACGCAGTATTTT | CASSEDNTDTQYF | TRBV5-1 | - | - | TRBJ2-3 | 13
TGCGCCAGCAGGCCTAGACTAGCACTCGCGAACACCGGGGAGCTGTTTTTT | CASRPRLALANTGELFF | TRBV5-1 | - | TRBD2 | TRBJ2-2 | 17
TGTGCCAGCAGCTTATCCCGGGGGTACAATGAGCAGTTCTTC | CASSLSRGYNEQFF | TRBV7-2 | - | - | TRBJ2-1 | 14
TGTGCCAGCAGTTTTTATAGGCAGGGGGGTGAAGCTTTCTTT | CASSFYRQGGEAFF | TRBV28 | - | TRBD1 | TRBJ1-1 | 14
TGTGCCAGCAGACGGGACTTCTCGTCCGGCTACACCTTC | CASRRDFSSGYTF | TRBV6-5 | - | - | TRBJ1-2 | 13
TGTGCCAGCAGTTTAGGACAGGGGGCAAGGAACACTGAAGCTTTCTTT | CASSLGQGARNTEAFF | TRBV11-2 | few | TRBD1 | TRBJ1-1 | 16
TGTGCCACCAGTGAACTTGGACAGGTGGGTTCCTACAATGAGCAGTTCTTC | CATSELGQVGSYNEQFF | TRBV24-1 | once | TRBD1 | TRBJ2-1 | 17
TGTGCCAGCAGAGGGACAGGAGATCAGCCCCAGCATTTT | CASRGTGDQPQHF | TRBV2 | - | TRBD1 | TRBJ1-5 | 13
TGTGCCAGTAGTGTCCTAGCGGGGGGGCTCGGGAACACCGGGGAGCTGTTTTTT | CASSVLAGGLGNTGELFF | TRBV19 | - | TRBD2 | TRBJ2-2 | 18
TGCGCCAGCAGCCAAGTAAGCGGGAGCCCCTACGAGCAGTACTTC | CASSQVSGSPYEQYF | TRBV4-3 | - | TRBD2 | TRBJ2-7 | 15
TGCGCCAGCTCCGCGGAGGGAGGGCTAGTGACTAATGAAAAACTGTTTTTT | CASSAEGGLVTNEKLFF | TRBV5-1 | - | - | TRBJ1-4 | 17
TGTGCCAGCAGTCGGAACACCGGGGAGCTGTTTTTT | CASSRNTGELFF | TRBV7-9 | - | - | TRBJ2-2 | 12
TGTGCCAGCTCACCACGGCAGGGATACAATCAGCCCCAGCATTTT | CASSPRQGYNQPQHF | TRBV18 | - | - | TRBJ1-5 | 15
TGTGCCAGCAGCCCATGGACAGGGGGCAACAACACTGAAGCTTTCTTT | CASSPWTGGNNTEAFF | TRBV11-1 | - | TRBD1 | TRBJ1-1 | 16
TGCAGCGTTGGTCAGCGGGGGCTAAATGAAAAACTGTTTTTT | CSVGQRGLNEKLFF | TRBV29-1 | - | - | TRBJ1-4 | 14
TGTGCCAGCAGCCAGGGACAGGTGTACAATGAGCAGTTCTTC | CASSQGQVYNEQFF | TRBV11-2 | once | TRBD1 | TRBJ2-1 | 14
TGTGCCAGCAGCTTTAGCTCTGGGGCCAACGTCCTGACTTTC | CASSFSSGANVLTF | TRBV7-9 | few | - | TRBJ2-6 | 14
TGTGCCAGCAGCCCTCAAGGGGATAATTCACCCCTCCACTTT | CASSPQGDNSPLHF | TRBV9 | - | - | TRBJ1-6 | 14
TGTGCCAGCAGTTTAAGAGGGGGCAATGGCTACACCTTC | CASSLRGGNGYTF | TRBV12-3/TRBV12-4 | - | TRBD1 | TRBJ1-2 | 13
TGTGCCAGTAGTACAGGGTTCGGCACTGAAGCTTTCTTT | CASSTGFGTEAFF | TRBV19 | - | - | TRBJ1-1 | 13
TGTGCCAGCAGCAAAGCATTGTGGAGGCCAAGAACAGATACGCAGTATTTT | CASSKALWRPRTDTQYF | TRBV21-1 | - | - | TRBJ2-3 | 17